This entry describes one T cell receptor (beta chain). Its cognate antigen is unknown. Clones were read by immunoSEQ multiplex PCR, and TCRdb kept only the in-frame ones, dropping some. The sample shows about 32,000 clones, 90% to 95% of them seen only once. Germline loops: CDR1 GTSNPN, CDR2 SVGIG (reference sequence). Trimming took 0 bases from V and 3 from J, leaving 12 bases between them. The CDR3 is 14 amino acids. This sample is part of a study of circulating and synovial CD4+ cells in juvenile arthritis. Findings of the study overall: CPL and bulk CD4 samples differed at least tenfold in T cell genomes. Circulating pathogenic-like lymphocytes shared a substantially higher fraction of CDR3 sequences with synovium than bulk blood.

The V and J genes are TRBV30 and TRBJ2-7, with D perhaps matching TRBD2 (6 bases). Sequences were obtained from CD4+ T cells from blood. This clonotype was obtained from a human donor with juvenile idiopathic arthritis. The CDR3 reads CAWSVPPGSYEQYF. The CDR3 DNA reads as TGTGCCTGGAGTGTACCCCCCGGGAGCTACGAGCAGTACTTC. The complete variable domain, with remaining parts taken from reference TRBV30 and TRBJ2-7, reads SQTIHQWPATLVQPVGSPLSLECTVEGTSNPNLYWYRQAAGRGLQLLFYSVGIGQISSEVPQNLSASRPQDRQFILSSKKLLLSDSGFYLCAWSVPPGSYEQYFGPGTRLTVT.